Below, 10 T cell receptor beta chains from the same sample are listed, as sequenced in a study of T cell repertoires in cytomegalovirus infection. Using its own MiXCR run on the reads, TCRdb lists one record per CDR3 protein. The table has some 440,000 distinct CDR3 sequences, roughly 31% seen once. Sequences were obtained from PBMCs. The source of these receptors is a human donor in good health (CMV status not recorded). Some clones in this sample may be carry-over from other donors' samples.

This clonotype came up a few times. The genes are TRBV11-2 and TRBJ2-3; TRBD1 or TRBD2 may be the D gene (5 bases each). This CDR3 comprises 18 residues. The germline V gene encodes CDR1 SGHAT and CDR2 FQNNGV. V lost 6 bases to trimming and J lost 2 bases, with 24 bases between them. DNA for the CDR3: TGTGCCAGCAGATTCCGACCTCCGCCGGGACCCATCACAGATACGCAGTATTTT. It codes for CASRFRPPPGPITDTQYF.

On this clonotype itself: At one boundary the junction diverges from the germline segment, which might be a read error. The chain recombines TRBV6-5 with TRBJ1-6; TRBD1 might be the D (6 bases). Germline V gives CDR1 MNHEY, CDR2 SVGAGI. The CDR3 spans 13 residues. CDR3 loop: CSSSRTVNSPLHF. In nucleotides, the CDR3 is TGTTCCAGCAGTCGGACAGTTAATTCACCCCTCCACTTT.

This clonotype occurred once. A much bigger clone sits one base away, suggesting this may be a read error. The genes are TRBV7-2 and TRBJ2-1; D unclear. CDR1 is SGHTA and CDR2 is FQGNSA in the germline V gene. The CDR3 length is 14 residues. CDR3 coding DNA: TGTGCCAGCAGCTTAAGCGTCTACCTGAATGAGCGGTTCTTC. Translating gives CASSLSVYLNERFF. Filled out from reference TRBV7-2 and TRBJ2-1, the complete variable domain reads GAGVSQSPSNKVTEKGKDVELRCDPISGHTALYWYRQSLGQGLEFLIYFQGNSAPDKSGLPSDRFSAERTGGSVSTLTIQRTQQEDSAVYLCASSLSVYLNERFFGPGTRLTVL.

This clonotype has more than one count but fewer than ten. The V gene is TRBV6-1, the J gene TRBJ2-1, with 8 nucleotides matching TRBD1. CDR3 length: 15 amino acids. The germline gives CDR1 MNHNS, CDR2 SASEGT. Trimming cost V 7 bases and J 7 bases; bases outside gene matches: 12. The CDR3 sequence is CASNTDRGFRNEQFF. The CDR3 DNA reads TGTGCCAGCAATACAGACAGGGGATTTCGGAATGAGCAGTTCTTC.

CDR3 DNA: TGTGCCAGCAGTTACGGACCGGACAGATCGAACACTGAAGCTTTCTTT. Its translation: CASSYGPDRSNTEAFF. This rearrangement joins TRBV6-5 to TRBJ1-1; tentatively, D is TRBD1 (6 bases). Trimming removed 2 bases at V and 1 base at J, with 14 bases between. The germline V gene encodes CDR1 MNHEY and CDR2 SVGAGI. The CDR3 has 16 residues.

The J gene is TRBJ2-4, the V gene TRBV5-4, with 12 bases fitting TRBD2. Germline lookup yields CDR1 SGHNT and CDR2 YYREEE (reference sequence). The CDR3 contains 14 residues. The ends lost 4 bases at V and 14 bases at J; junction bases unmatched: 10. The CDR3 nucleotides read TGTGCCAGCAGCCCAAAGGCTAGCGGGGGGGCCGAGTACTTC. This translates into CASSPKASGGAEYF.

About this clonotype: This clone may be a read error of a much larger clone one base away. V and J are TRBV11-2 and TRBJ2-1; TRBD2 aligns across 8 bases. Per the germline V gene, CDR1 is SGHAT and CDR2 is FQNNGV. This CDR3 region has 16 residues. V shed 2 bases, J shed 9 bases, and the junction held 12 bases outside the gene matches. The CDR3 coding sequence is TGTGCCAGCAGCTTATCGGGGACTAGGTTTTACTGTGAGCAGTTCTTC. Protein sequence: CASSLSGTRFYCEQFF.

This clonotype showed up just a few times. This CDR3 reads CASSLQGARNTEAFF. CDR3 sequence (DNA): TGTGCCAGCAGCTTACAGGGGGCGCGGAACACTGAAGCTTTCTTT. The chain carries TRBV5-4 and TRBJ1-1; 9 bases are a match to TRBD1. V trimming: 2 bases; J trimming: 1 base; junction bases outside the gene matches: 3. Germline V lookup: CDR1 SGHNT, CDR2 YYREEE (reference sequence). The CDR3 extends over 15 amino acids.

This clonotype turned up a few times. The CDR3 DNA reads TGCGCCAGCAGCAAGCAAGAGAGGGCCCAGTACTTC. This encodes CASSKQERAQYF. The V call is TRBV5-1, the J call TRBJ2-5, with a weak D call TRBD2 (5 bases). V was shortened by 4 bases and J by 9 bases, with 13 bases between the two germline ends. Germline V gene data show CDR1 as SGHRS and CDR2 as YFSETQ. The CDR3 covers 12 residues.

This clonotype was observed many times. The rearrangement joins TRBV12-3 or TRBV12-4 to TRBJ2-3, with 11 bases lining up with TRBD2. Germline trimming cut 3 bases from V and 0 bases from J; bases unmatched to any gene: 8. The CDR3 runs 18 residues. The CDR3 nucleotides read TGTGCCAGCAGTTTCAGGGCGGGACTAGCGGAAAGCACAGATACGCAGTATTTT. Encoded protein: CASSFRAGLAESTDTQYF.